This T cell receptor (beta chain) was identified in a study of T cell responses to AZD1222 COVID-19 vaccine. Findings and limits, study-wide: A reported finding is that nearly half of spike-specific TCRs target unmutated variant regions. White British ancestry dominated among donors, who included more females, and clonal diversity was possibly underestimated. Dominant CD4 TCR responses targeted spike regions 160-218 and 743-854. Baseline antibody screening turned up just a handful of seropositive AZD1222 recipients.

Data came from immunoSEQ multiplex PCR; TCRdb stores just in-frame clones and leaves some out. The data hold 150,000 to 200,000 clones, with around 93% observed a single time. About this clone itself: What it recognizes is unknown.

The CDR3 is 16 residues long. Trimming took off 2 bases at V and 11 bases at J, with 24 bases between the two ends. CDR1 is ENHRY, CDR2 SYGVKD, per germline. This rearrangement joins TRBV10-3 to TRBJ1-1; D remains ambiguous. Source: peripheral blood, taken 28 days after the second dose of the MenACWY control vaccine. This TCR derives from an adult who received the MenACWY meningococcal vaccine as a control. The CDR3 protein is CAISEEGSGLIARAFF. CDR3 nucleotides: TGTGCCATCAGTGAGGAGGGATCGGGCCTTATCGCGCGGGCTTTCTTT.